These 27 T cell receptor beta chains share one sample of origin, sequenced in a study of cytotoxic CD8 clonotypes in ibrutinib-treated CLL. Some clones are missing from TCRdb's copy, which holds only in-frame ones; the method was immunoSEQ multiplex PCR. The sample yields 150,000 to 200,000 clones, roughly four fifths seen once. Specimen: PBMCs, collected after 12 months of ibrutinib treatment. These receptors were collected from a human donor with chronic lymphocytic leukemia.

This clone was observed once. J is TRBJ1-2 and V is TRBV6-1; 10 nucleotides match TRBD1. Germline CDR1 reads MNHNS; CDR2 reads SASEGT. V shed 2 bases, J shed 4 bases, and the junction held 7 bases outside the gene matches. This CDR3 is 16 amino acids long. The CDR3 loop reads CASSERSGTGAYGYTF. CDR3 DNA: TGTGCCAGCAGTGAACGCTCCGGGACAGGGGCCTATGGCTACACCTTC.

The chain combines TRBV28 with TRBJ2-7; D might be TRBD2 (6 bases). Germline values: CDR1 MDHEN, CDR2 SYDVKM. V was shortened by 7 bases and J by 2 bases, with 9 bases between the two germline ends. The CDR3 loop spans 12 amino acids. The CDR3 DNA sequence: TGTGCCAGCACGCGGGGCGCCTACGAGCAGTACTTC. This encodes CASTRGAYEQYF.

The J gene is TRBJ2-3, the V gene TRBV5-1; D ambiguous. The CDR3 runs to 12 residues. CDR1 is SGHRS, CDR2 YFSETQ, per germline. The V gene lost 0 bases and the J gene lost 5 bases, with 4 bases spanning the gap. The CDR3 reads CASSLDLDTQYF. In DNA form, the CDR3 reads TGCGCCAGCAGCTTGGATTTAGATACGCAGTATTTT.

The J gene is TRBJ2-5, the V gene TRBV7-9; 9 bases fit TRBD1. V gave up 2 bases and J gave up 5 bases; unmatched junction bases: 3. From germline, CDR1 is SEHNR and CDR2 FQNEAQ (reference sequence). The CDR3 is 14 amino acids. The CDR3 spells CASSLTGGFETQYF. CDR3 coding DNA: TGTGCCAGCAGCTTAACAGGGGGCTTTGAGACCCAGTACTTC.

The CDR3 protein is CASSQDPPPGTPGNEQFF. CDR3 in DNA: TGTGCCAGCAGCCAAGATCCCCCCCCCGGGACTCCAGGCAATGAGCAGTTCTTC. V and J are TRBV4-2 and TRBJ2-1; D possibly corresponds to TRBD2 (6 bases). The V gene's germline CDR1 is LGHNA and CDR2 YNFKEQ. CDR3 length equals 18 residues. The V and J ends lost 0 bases and 6 bases respectively, with 21 bases between them.

The rearrangement uses TRBV7-3 and TRBJ2-5; TRBD1 is a possible D gene (7 bases). Trimming shortened V by 5 bases and J by 5 bases, and 15 bases separated the two germline ends. The CDR3 has 14 residues. Germline loops: CDR1 SGHTA, CDR2 FQGTGA. This CDR3 reads CASSRRGPGETQYF. In DNA, the CDR3 is TGTGCCAGCAGCAGGAGGGGGCCGGGGGAGACCCAGTACTTC.

The gene calls are TRBV7-2 and TRBJ2-5, with 7 bases fitting TRBD2. Germline values: CDR1 SGHTA, CDR2 FQGNSA. This CDR3 is built from 14 residues. The V gene end was trimmed by 5 bases and the J gene end by 2 bases; junction bases not matched to a gene: 5. The DNA of the CDR3 is TGTGCCAGCAGCGTACCGGGACTACAAGAGACCCAGTACTTC. Its translation is CASSVPGLQETQYF.

The genes are TRBV27 and TRBJ1-6; 7 bases match TRBD1. The CDR3 length is 17 residues. Trimming at V came to 3 bases and at J to 6 bases, leaving 11 bases not matched to a gene. The germline V gene has CDR1 MNHEY and CDR2 SMNVEV (reference sequence). CDR3 in amino acids: CASSFLPTGISNSPLHF. The CDR3, as DNA: TGTGCCAGCAGTTTCCTCCCGACAGGGATTAGTAATTCACCCCTCCACTTT.

This clone has a count of ten or more. V and J are TRBV5-6 and TRBJ1-1; 8 nucleotides match TRBD1. There are 13 residues in the CDR3. V lost 1 base to trimming and J lost 7 bases; unmatched junction nucleotides: 3. Germline V CDR1 and CDR2: SGHDT, YYEEEE. CDR3 coding DNA: TGTGCCAGCAGCTTGCAGGGGGCCGGTGAAGCTTTCTTT. Translated: CASSLQGAGEAFF.

This clone was counted a few times. This chain uses TRBV2 with TRBJ1-2; 9 nucleotides match TRBD1. The CDR3 has 14 residues. The junction had 6 bases not matched to a gene; V was cut back by 9 bases and J by 1 base. Germline assignment: CDR1 SNHLY and CDR2 FYNNEI. CDR3 in amino acids: CARPLDRGNYGYTF. The DNA of the CDR3 is TGTGCCAGACCTCTGGACAGGGGTAACTATGGCTACACCTTC.

This clone was found many times. CDR3 DNA: TGTGCCAGCAGCTTAGCTACAGGGACTTTCCAAGAGACCCAGTACTTC. Translation: CASSLATGTFQETQYF. The V gene is TRBV7-2, the J gene TRBJ2-5; D is possibly TRBD1 or TRBD2 (6 bases each). The germline V and J ends were trimmed by 0 bases and 1 base, with 12 bases remaining between them. The CDR3 runs to 16 residues. Germline assignment: CDR1 SGHTA and CDR2 FQGNSA.

A single count supports this clone. The rearrangement links TRBV5-5 to TRBJ1-2; tentatively, D is TRBD1 (6 bases). The V gene lost 3 bases and the J gene lost 6 bases, with 21 bases spanning the gap. The CDR3 loop spans 16 amino acids. Germline CDR1 SGHKS, CDR2 YYEKEE (reference sequence). The CDR3 DNA reads TGTGCCAGCAGCTCGCGGAGGTCGGAGGGGGGCCATGGCTACACCTTC. Translated: CASSSRRSEGGHGYTF.

The chain has TRBV25-1 and TRBJ1-1; D unresolved. V was shortened by 6 bases and J by 5 bases, with 13 bases between the two germline ends. Germline-derived CDR1 and CDR2 are MGHDK and SYGVNS. CDR3 size: 13 residues. CDR3 protein: CASRPGLRTEAFF. The CDR3 nucleotides are TGTGCCAGCAGACCGGGTCTAAGAACTGAAGCTTTCTTT.

The rearrangement joins TRBV5-1 to TRBJ2-3; 9 positions agree with TRBD1. Germline loops: CDR1 SGHRS, CDR2 YFSETQ. Trimming removed 2 bases from V and 0 bases from J; junction bases left unmatched: 13. There are 19 residues in the CDR3. CDR3 loop: CASSLLPGQGFSSTDTQYF. The CDR3 DNA follows: TGCGCCAGCAGCTTATTACCGGGACAGGGCTTCTCTAGCACAGATACGCAGTATTTT.

The genes are TRBV5-5 and TRBJ2-3; 14 positions agree with TRBD2. With 0 bases clipped from V and 3 bases from J, the junction kept 0 bases outside the gene matches. The germline gives CDR1 SGHKS, CDR2 YYEKEE (reference sequence). The CDR3 runs to 16 residues. The CDR3 reads CASSLGTSGRTDTQYF. Here the CDR3 DNA reads TGTGCCAGCAGCTTGGGGACTAGCGGGAGGACAGATACGCAGTATTTT.

The V call is TRBV28, the J call TRBJ2-7; TRBD1 matches 9 bases. The CDR3 spans 17 residues. The ends lost 2 bases at V and 5 bases at J; junction bases unmatched: 13. The germline gives CDR1 MDHEN, CDR2 SYDVKM. This chain's CDR3 is CASSLEVGWDRDNEQYF. In DNA, the CDR3 is TGTGCCAGCAGTTTAGAGGTGGGGTGGGACAGGGATAACGAGCAGTACTTC.

The V and J genes are TRBV28 and TRBJ1-5; no firm D call. Germline lookup yields CDR1 MDHEN and CDR2 SYDVKM. V was trimmed by 2 bases and J by 5 bases, leaving 13 bases between them. CDR3 length: 15 residues. CDR3 coding DNA: TGTGCCAGCAGTTTACCCAGGCAGATTTATCAGCCCCAGCATTTT. It encodes CASSLPRQIYQPQHF.

This clone was seen only a few times. The CDR3 sequence is CASSRGGAMPQHF. CDR3 DNA sequence: TGTGCCAGTAGTCGCGGGGGGGCCATGCCCCAGCATTTT. This chain connects TRBV19 to TRBJ1-5; TRBD1 is a possible D gene (6 bases). The germline CDR1 and CDR2 sequences are LNHDA and SQIVND (reference sequence). CDR3 size: 13 residues. With 5 bases removed from V and 9 bases from J, the gap between germline ends came to 14 bases.

This clone was recorded once. The rearrangement links TRBV5-1 to TRBJ2-7; 7 positions agree with TRBD1. Losses at the gene ends were 0 bases for V and 5 bases for J; bases not matched to a gene: 8. Germline values: CDR1 SGHRS, CDR2 YFSETQ. There are 15 residues in the CDR3. CDR3 residues: CASSLVGQASNEQYF. The CDR3 bases are TGCGCCAGCAGCTTGGTCGGACAGGCATCAAACGAGCAGTACTTC. The variable domain in full, with the rest retrieved from reference TRBV5-1 and TRBJ2-7, is KAGVTQTPRYLIKTRGQQVTLSCSPISGHRSVSWYQQTPGQGLQFLFEYFSETQRNKGNFPGRFSGRQFSNSRSEMNVSTLELGDSALYLCASSLVGQASNEQYFGPGTRLTVT.

This chain uses TRBV5-6 with TRBJ1-5; tentatively, D is TRBD1 (6 bases). Trimming removed 4 bases from V and 3 bases from J, with 11 bases in between. This CDR3 has 14 amino acids. Germline assignment: CDR1 SGHDT and CDR2 YYEEEE. The CDR3 nucleotides read TGTGCCAGCAGCCGGGGGCTTACCAATCAGCCCCAGCATTTT. Protein product: CASSRGLTNQPQHF.

The gene calls are TRBV6-6 and TRBJ2-3; maybe TRBD1 (6 bases). This CDR3 region has 15 residues. CDR1 MNHNY and CDR2 SVGAGI come from the germline V gene (reference sequence). Between the trimmed V and J ends, which lost 5 bases and 2 bases, there was a span of 14 bases. DNA of the CDR3: TGTGCCAGCAGTCGTCCCCGACAGGTCACAGATACGCAGTATTTT. It encodes CASSRPRQVTDTQYF.

In its sample, this clone was seen a few times. The chain recombines TRBV5-4 with TRBJ2-1, with D perhaps TRBD1 (6 bases). V gave up 3 bases and J gave up 5 bases, with 15 bases separating them. This CDR3 comprises 15 residues. From germline, CDR1 is SGHNT and CDR2 YYREEE (reference sequence). The CDR3 spells CASSYLQGWNNEQFF. DNA of the CDR3: TGTGCCAGCAGCTACTTACAGGGATGGAACAATGAGCAGTTCTTC.

This sequence joins TRBV6-6 and TRBJ1-1; a weak D match, TRBD1 (6 bases). CDR3 length: 14 amino acids. The germline V gene encodes CDR1 MNHNY and CDR2 SVGAGI (reference sequence). The germline V and J ends were trimmed by 6 bases and 2 bases, with 13 bases remaining between them. The CDR3 sequence: CASRRQGINTEAFF. The DNA of the CDR3 is TGTGCCAGCAGACGCCAGGGGATAAACACTGAAGCTTTCTTT.

The chain uses TRBV11-2 and TRBJ2-4, with TRBD2 identical over 9 bases. This CDR3 is 19 amino acids long. CDR1 is SGHAT, CDR2 FQNNGV, per germline. Germline trimming cut 4 bases from V and 1 base from J; bases unmatched to any gene: 14. CDR3 protein: CASSSRVAGVGDAKNIQYF. CDR3 DNA: TGTGCCAGCAGCTCCCGAGTAGCGGGAGTCGGGGACGCCAAAAACATTCAGTACTTC.

This clone was counted once. The CDR3 loop reads CASSPQGSAPSYNEQFF. CDR3 DNA sequence: TGTGCCAGCTCACCCCAGGGGAGCGCGCCCTCCTACAATGAGCAGTTCTTC. The chain uses TRBV18 and TRBJ2-1; a possible D gene is TRBD1 (6 bases). The CDR3 totals 17 residues. CDR1 and CDR2 (germline): KGHSH, LQKENI. The germline V and J ends were trimmed by 3 bases and 0 bases, with 15 bases remaining between them.

This chain uses TRBV28 with TRBJ1-2; tentatively, D is TRBD1 (5 bases). Between the trimmed V and J ends, which lost 6 bases and 4 bases, there was a span of 12 bases. The CDR3 runs to 13 residues. Germline V gives CDR1 MDHEN, CDR2 SYDVKM. CDR3 in amino acids: CASRGDSFYGYTF. CDR3 nucleotide sequence: TGTGCCAGCAGAGGTGACAGCTTCTATGGCTACACCTTC.

This clone was picked up a small number of times. The chain couples TRBV19 to TRBJ2-2, with D possibly being TRBD1 (5 bases). V lost 3 bases to trimming and J lost 0 bases, with 11 bases between them. The CDR3 totals 16 residues. CDR1 is LNHDA, CDR2 SQIVND, per germline (reference sequence). The CDR3 nucleotides read TGTGCCAGTAGTATTCCCAGGGCTGCGAACACCGGGGAGCTGTTTTTT. It yields the protein CASSIPRAANTGELFF.